This T cell receptor (beta chain) comes out of a study of T cell responses to AZD1222 COVID-19 vaccine (dated by TCRdb to about 2021). As for the study more broadly: A total of approximately 230 trial participants underwent TCR sequencing, of whom around 200 received two doses of AZD1222 and 26 received two doses of the MenACWY control vaccine. Trial participants were enrolled into age subgroups of 18-55, 56-69 and 70-plus years, which contained approximately 150, 30 and 60 TCR-sequenced participants, respectively. General conclusions and limits of the study: Participants were mostly white British, with more females than males. The authors suggested clonal diversity may have been underestimated. Reportedly, close to half of the unique spike-specific TCRs recognized epitopes lying outside the regions that are mutated in the B.1.351 and B.1.1.7 variants. After two AZD1222 doses, spike-specific TCR breadth and depth were significantly higher than at day 0 and than in MenACWY recipients. The 56-69-year group was small, and its depth increase did not reach significance, likely because of low power. Vaccine-associated CD4 TCRs spanned the whole spike protein, with dominant responses in regions 160-218 and 743-854. Conclusions about previously exposed vaccinees are limited, since just 5 to 7 AZD1222 recipients were seropositive for SARS-CoV-2 at baseline. Because no day 14 peak-response samples were available, repertoires were characterized only after the peak T cell response.

The CDR3 regions of human TCRbeta chains were analyzed by immunosequencing. The published analysis was carried out like this. Repertoire TCRs were matched against a reference library of SARS-CoV-2-specific TCRs generated with the MIRA antigen-specificity platform. Breadth was defined as the fraction of unique TCRs that were SARS-CoV-2-associated. Depth was defined as the fraction of total T cells that were SARS-CoV-2-associated. Using the MIRA data, each spike-specific TCR was mapped to the spike region that the TCR reacts to and placed in a CD4 or CD8 class. Log10-transformed breadth and depth values were compared by one-way ANOVA with Sidak's multiple comparisons tests. TCRdb stores this immuneACCESS table with in-frame sequences only. Part of the clones is absent; in the studies checked, under half of the shortfall reflects unresolved V genes, and no reason is known for the rest. Clonal size and the V and J genes are those of that table, whereas D and trimming came from the DNA. This sample gives roughly 140,000 clones in total; around nine tenths of them show up just once. The ten largest clonotypes hold around 2.8% of the sample.

There are 12 amino acids in the CDR3, from cysteine to phenylalanine inclusive. The kept DNA is CDR3 alone, 36 bases in frame from the first base. V has 8 bases trimmed and J has 7 bases trimmed; junction bases matching no gene number 3. Via the germline V gene (reference sequence), CDR1 is LGHDT and CDR2 YNNKEL. With respect to this clone: Its antigen is not yet known. Base qualities are not recorded, but no much larger clone differs from it by a single base.

The time point label, read with the paper, signifies: baseline before first vaccination. The intended sense of this specimen's treatment or condition label: meningococcal conjugate vaccine given as trial control. Vaccinee samples came from UK trials COV001 and COV002, including a single-blind randomized controlled phase 2/3 trial of AZD1222 (ChAdOx1 nCoV-19) in healthy adults. Trial participant PBMC samples were collected at day 0 and day 28 after the second dose for TCRbeta chain sequencing. This specimen consisted of peripheral blood, obtained on day 0 of MenACWY control vaccination. This receptor was taken from an adult in good health. The V and J segments used are TRBV3-1 (or the pseudogene TRBV3-2) and TRBJ1-4, with 8 central nucleotides matching TRBD1. The DNA reads TGTGCCAGCGGCACAGGGGGTGAAAAACTGTTTTTT. Its translation reads: CASGTGGEKLFF.